The next 9 T cell receptor beta chains were all read from a single sample in a study of blood T cell repertoires in COVID-19. Produced via immunoSEQ multiplex PCR; TCRdb's table is partial and in-frame only. The data show 130,000 to 150,000 clones, with 82% seen just once and over 12% held by the top ten. The specimen was peripheral blood. The receptors were gathered from a human donor with acute or convalescent COVID-19. The donor label of this sample is uncertain.

The chain uses TRBV7-2 and TRBJ2-5, with 15 bases lining up with TRBD2. This CDR3 has 17 residues. V shed 5 bases, J shed 5 bases, and the junction held 9 bases outside the gene matches. Looked up from germline, CDR1 is SGHTA and CDR2 is FQGNSA. DNA for the CDR3: TGTGCCAGCAGCCCCCCCGGACTAGCGGGGGGGCGGGAGACCCAGTACTTC. Encoded protein: CASSPPGLAGGRETQYF.

This clone was recorded at least ten times. The chain is built from TRBV6-1 and TRBJ2-7, with 7 positions matching TRBD1. The germline V gene has CDR1 MNHNS and CDR2 SASEGT. J lost 2 bases, V lost 9 bases, and 7 bases had no gene match. This CDR3 has 13 residues. The CDR3 sequence: CASREGGTYEQYF. DNA of the CDR3: TGTGCCAGTAGAGAAGGGGGCACCTACGAGCAGTACTTC.

This clone was counted once. V and J are TRBV10-3 and TRBJ1-1, with 7 bases lining up with TRBD1. This CDR3 is 16 amino acids long. Germline lookup yields CDR1 ENHRY and CDR2 SYGVKD. The ends lost 0 bases at V and 0 bases at J; junction bases unmatched: 4. CDR3 residues: CAISESGGPLNTEAFF. Here the CDR3 DNA reads TGTGCCATCAGTGAGTCAGGGGGCCCCCTGAACACTGAAGCTTTCTTT.

This chain uses TRBV11-2 with TRBJ2-5, with a possible D match to TRBD2 (5 bases). CDR3 size: 14 residues. The germline V gene has CDR1 SGHAT and CDR2 FQNNGV. Trimming pared 5 bases from V and 1 base from J, leaving 11 bases between. CDR3 bases: TGTGCCAGCAGCCCCCGGGGATTCCAAGAGACCCAGTACTTC. It translates to CASSPRGFQETQYF.

In this sample, this clone turned up once. The V and J genes are TRBV30 and TRBJ2-7, with a weak D call TRBD1 (5 bases). Germline V lookup: CDR1 GTSNPN, CDR2 SVGIG (reference sequence). The V and J ends lost 0 bases and 9 bases respectively, with 12 bases between them. CDR3 length: 12 residues. The CDR3 here is CAWSVLKRGQYF. The CDR3 DNA follows: TGTGCCTGGAGTGTACTAAAAAGGGGGCAGTACTTC. Combining the CDR3 with reference TRBV30 and TRBJ2-7 gives the whole variable domain SQTIHQWPATLVQPVGSPLSLECTVEGTSNPNLYWYRQAAGRGLQLLFYSVGIGQISSEVPQNLSASRPQDRQFILSSKKLLLSDSGFYLCAWSVLKRGQYFGPGTRLTVT.

The genes are TRBV9 and TRBJ2-3; 8 nucleotides agree with TRBD2. CDR1 SGDLS and CDR2 YYNGEE come from the germline V gene. CDR3 length equals 15 residues. The V and J ends lost 6 bases and 4 bases, in that order; junction bases with no gene match: 10. CDR3 in DNA: TGTGCCAGCAACCTAGGGACTAGGGTTGCAGATACGCAGTATTTT. This translates into CASNLGTRVADTQYF.

For the CDR3, the DNA is TGTGCCAGCAGTCGACAGACAAACACCGGGGAGCTGTTTTTT. Protein product: CASSRQTNTGELFF. V and J are TRBV6-5 and TRBJ2-2; possible D gene TRBD1, 5 bases. The germline gives CDR1 MNHEY, CDR2 SVGAGI. There are 14 residues in the CDR3. V lost 5 bases, J lost 2 bases, and 9 bases lay in between.

The rearrangement joins TRBV29-1 to TRBJ2-5, with 8 bases that match TRBD2. Looked up from germline, CDR1 is SQVTM and CDR2 is ANQGSEA. V trimming: 4 bases; J trimming: 4 bases; junction bases outside the gene matches: 8. The CDR3 spans 14 residues. The CDR3, as DNA: TGCAGCGTTGGAGTAACGGGGGGGCGAGAGACCCAGTACTTC. Translating it yields CSVGVTGGRETQYF.

V usage is TRBV4-3 and J usage is TRBJ1-5; the D is unclear. CDR3 size: 13 residues. V was pared by 0 bases and J by 7 bases, with 7 bases between. Germline values: CDR1 LGHNA, CDR2 YSLEER. CDR3 nucleotides: TGCGCCAGCAGCCAAGATCCTCAGCAGCCCCAGCATTTT. It codes for CASSQDPQQPQHF.